This TCR beta chain derives from a study of blood T cell repertoires in COVID-19. This clone appeared a few times. This table comes from immunoSEQ multiplex PCR, and its TCRdb copy is limited to in-frame clones, with some not included. The sample records roughly 91,000 clones, around 85% being singletons. The CDR3 covers 13 residues. Looked up from germline, CDR1 is SGHAT and CDR2 is FQNNGV. V shed 1 base and J shed 5 bases, with 9 bases lying between them. The sequence was collected from a man between 65 and 80 years old with acute or convalescent COVID-19. Sequencing was carried out using peripheral blood. The chain uses TRBV11-2 and TRBJ2-7, with a possible D match to TRBD2 (5 bases). The CDR3 sequence: CASSLGLGNEQYF. The CDR3 coding sequence is TGTGCCAGCAGCTTAGGACTCGGGAACGAGCAGTACTTC.